One sample yielded the 27 T cell receptor beta chains listed below, sequenced in a study of siplizumab effects on memory and regulatory T cells. Method: immunoSEQ multiplex PCR; TCRdb's copy keeps in-frame clones and lacks some. The sample lists approximately 100,000 clones, about 91% occurring once. The sequencing input was CD4+ T cells sorted from blood. The receptors come from a human donor in good health. Some clones in this sample may be carry-over from other donors' samples.

The rearrangement joins TRBV11-2 to TRBJ2-7; D uncertain. The CDR3 is 15 residues long. Germline V gene sequence: CDR1 SGHAT, CDR2 FQNNGV. V lost 8 bases and J 2 bases, leaving 19 bases between the germline ends. CDR3 sequence: CASHPSSGTTYEQYF. CDR3 DNA: TGTGCCAGCCACCCATCCTCGGGCACTACCTACGAGCAGTACTTC.

V usage is TRBV14 and J usage is TRBJ2-3; 10 positions match TRBD1. Germline loops: CDR1 SGHDN, CDR2 FVKESK. V was pared by 2 bases and J by 3 bases, with 2 bases of the junction left unmatched. The CDR3 consists of 15 residues. The CDR3 DNA sequence: TGTGCCAGCAGCCAATGGGGACAGGGGACAGATACGCAGTATTTT. Protein: CASSQWGQGTDTQYF.

The chain recombines TRBV6-4 with TRBJ2-5; tentative D call: TRBD2 (5 bases). The CDR3 covers 13 residues. Germline-derived CDR1 and CDR2 are MRHNA and SNTAGT. V gave up 6 bases and J gave up 4 bases, with 12 bases separating them. The CDR3 DNA sequence: TGTGCCAGCAGCCCGGCGGGCGGAGAGACCCAGTACTTC. Its protein is CASSPAGGETQYF.

The chain combines TRBV6-5 with TRBJ1-6; TRBD1 is a possible D gene (6 bases). V shed 0 bases and J shed 7 bases, with 10 bases lying between them. Germline CDR1 reads MNHEY; CDR2 reads SVGAGI. The CDR3 is 15 residues long. This chain's CDR3 is CASSYSEDRNSPLHF. The CDR3 DNA sequence: TGTGCCAGCAGTTACTCGGAAGACAGGAATTCACCCCTCCACTTT.

This chain connects TRBV27 to TRBJ1-1; D perhaps matches TRBD1 (5 bases). CDR3 length: 15 amino acids. V dropped 0 bases and J dropped 6 bases, with 14 bases sitting between them. Germline lookup yields CDR1 MNHEY and CDR2 SMNVEV (reference sequence). CDR3 residues: CASSLSWGFSSEAFF. As DNA, the CDR3 is TGTGCCAGCAGTTTATCGTGGGGGTTTTCCTCTGAAGCTTTCTTT.

The rearrangement joins TRBV7-9 to TRBJ2-7; possibly TRBD2 for D (7 bases). The CDR3 totals 14 residues. Trimming pared 3 bases from V and 5 bases from J, leaving 14 bases between. CDR1 is SEHNR and CDR2 is FQNEAQ in the germline V gene (reference sequence). CDR3: CASSFGRGADEQYF. In DNA form, the CDR3 reads TGTGCCAGCAGCTTCGGACGGGGGGCGGACGAGCAGTACTTC.

The rearrangement uses TRBV5-1 and TRBJ2-7, with 12 bases matching TRBD2. Trimming at V came to 0 bases and at J to 7 bases, leaving 5 bases not matched to a gene. In germline, CDR1 is SGHRS, CDR2 YFSETQ. The CDR3 spans 15 residues. In DNA form, the CDR3 reads TGCGCCAGCAGCTTGGTCCTAGCGGGAGGGCGAGAGCAGTACTTC. Protein sequence: CASSLVLAGGREQYF.

This clone occurred once. V and J are TRBV5-6 and TRBJ2-1; D gene uncertain. Germline V gives CDR1 SGHDT, CDR2 YYEEEE. This CDR3 region has 17 residues. The V gene lost 0 bases and the J gene lost 4 bases, with 17 bases spanning the gap. The CDR3 spells CASSLALAVPPYNEQFF. CDR3 nucleotide sequence: TGTGCCAGCAGCTTGGCGTTAGCTGTCCCTCCATACAATGAGCAGTTCTTC.

This chain connects TRBV9 to TRBJ2-7; 10 bases line up with TRBD1. This CDR3 is built from 14 residues. V trimming: 3 bases; J trimming: 0 bases; junction bases outside the gene matches: 0. Germline V CDR1 and CDR2: SGDLS, YYNGEE. The CDR3 reads CASSGTGGSYEQYF. The CDR3 DNA follows: TGTGCCAGCAGCGGGACAGGGGGCTCCTACGAGCAGTACTTC.

The chain uses TRBV5-4 and TRBJ2-1; D ambiguous. V was cut by 0 bases and J by 7 bases, with 8 bases left in between. CDR3 length: 13 residues. Germline CDR1 is SGHNT and CDR2 is YYREEE (reference sequence). CDR3 loop: CASSLGRNNEQFF. The CDR3 DNA is TGTGCCAGCAGCTTGGGTAGGAATAATGAGCAGTTCTTC.

The gene calls are TRBV19 and TRBJ2-2; TRBD2 matches 14 bases. The trim removed 6 bases at V and 0 bases at J, leaving 3 bases unmatched. The CDR3 spans 17 residues. Germline V lookup: CDR1 LNHDA, CDR2 SQIVND (reference sequence). The CDR3 loop is CASSGTSGSPNTGELFF. The CDR3 DNA is TGTGCCAGTAGCGGGACTAGCGGGAGCCCGAACACCGGGGAGCTGTTTTTT.

V gene TRBV6-1 combines with J gene TRBJ1-1; 7 bases match TRBD1. The CDR3 extends over 15 amino acids. V was clipped by 2 bases and J by 3 bases; unmatched bases: 6. Germline-derived CDR1 and CDR2 are MNHNS and SASEGT. The CDR3 loop reads CASSELDRSYTEAFF. The CDR3 DNA is TGTGCCAGCAGTGAATTGGACAGGTCGTACACTGAAGCTTTCTTT.

This chain connects TRBV9 to TRBJ1-2; D gene unclear. Germline CDR1 SGDLS, CDR2 YYNGEE. The CDR3 loop spans 13 amino acids. V lost 4 bases to trimming and J lost 2 bases, with 9 bases between them. The CDR3 region has the DNA TGTGCCAGCAGCTTAGATACCAACTATGGCTACACCTTC. Amino acids: CASSLDTNYGYTF.

The rearrangement uses TRBV2 and TRBJ1-2; tentative D call: TRBD1 (6 bases). Germline-derived CDR1 and CDR2 are SNHLY and FYNNEI. CDR3 length: 12 residues. V lost 7 bases, J lost 6 bases, and 12 bases lay in between. CDR3 loop: CASIQGLDGYTF. CDR3 DNA sequence: TGTGCCAGCATACAGGGCCTAGATGGCTACACCTTC.

The CDR3 DNA follows: TGCGCCAGCAGCCCACGTGGTTTAGCGGAGGGCTACGAGCAGTACTTC. Its protein product is CASSPRGLAEGYEQYF. The chain recombines TRBV5-1 with TRBJ2-7; D may be TRBD2 (6 bases). Trimming stripped 4 bases from V and 3 bases from J, with 20 bases between. From germline, CDR1 is SGHRS and CDR2 YFSETQ. The CDR3 is 16 amino acids.

J is TRBJ2-7 and V is TRBV19; D is perhaps TRBD1 or TRBD2 (6 bases each). V gave up 4 bases and J gave up 4 bases, with 14 bases separating them. The CDR3 consists of 14 residues. Germline loops: CDR1 LNHDA, CDR2 SQIVND (reference sequence). The CDR3 loop is CASSKTGGAYEQYF. Written as DNA, the CDR3 is TGTGCCAGTAGTAAGACCGGGGGCGCGTACGAGCAGTACTTC.

The gene calls are TRBV5-6 and TRBJ2-7; 12 bases align to TRBD2. Germline assignment: CDR1 SGHDT and CDR2 YYEEEE. V shed 4 bases, J shed 5 bases, and the junction held 4 bases outside the gene matches. The CDR3 has 14 amino acids. The CDR3 nucleotides read TGTGCCAGCAGCACTAGCGGGGGGACCGACGAGCAGTACTTC. Amino acids: CASSTSGGTDEQYF. Variable domain in full (rest from reference TRBV5-6 and TRBJ2-7): DAGVTQSPTHLIKTRGQQVTLRCSPKSGHDTVSWYQQALGQGPQFIFQYYEEEERQRGNFPDRFSGHQFPNYSSELNVNALLLGDSALYLCASSTSGGTDEQYFGPGTRLTVT.

DNA of the CDR3: TGTGCCAGCAGCTCAAACACCGGGGAGCTGTTTTTT. It specifies CASSSNTGELFF. This chain uses TRBV7-3 with TRBJ2-2; D gene unclear. CDR3 size: 12 residues. Germline loops: CDR1 SGHTA, CDR2 FQGTGA. V was cut by 4 bases and J by 2 bases, with 2 bases left in between. Based on the CDR3 plus reference TRBV7-3 and TRBJ2-2, the full variable domain is GAGVSQTPSNKVTEKGKYVELRCDPISGHTALYWYRQSLGQGPEFLIYFQGTGAADDSGLPNDRFFAVRPEGSVSTLKIQRTERGDSAVYLCASSSNTGELFFGEGSRLTVL.

To note about this clone: This sample includes further DNA sequences coding for the same CDR3. The chain couples TRBV18 to TRBJ2-2; unclear D gene. V was cut by 2 bases and J by 0 bases, with 1 base left in between. Germline CDR1 KGHSH, CDR2 LQKENI. This CDR3 is built from 13 residues. CDR3 in DNA: TGTGCCAGCTCACCATCGAACACCGGGGAGCTGTTTTTT. This translates into CASSPSNTGELFF.

In this sample, this clone turned up a few times. This sequence joins TRBV18 and TRBJ1-1; a weak D match, TRBD1 (5 bases). The CDR3 contains 15 residues. V dropped 6 bases and J dropped 0 bases, with 14 bases sitting between them. Germline values: CDR1 KGHSH, CDR2 LQKENI. Written as DNA, the CDR3 is TGTGCCAGCTCCCCGACAGAGCTCATGAACACTGAAGCTTTCTTT. Its protein is CASSPTELMNTEAFF.

This clone is a singleton in its sample. The CDR3 DNA sequence: TGTGCCTGGAAGGGCAGGGGTGATCAGCCCCAGCATTTT. Translation: CAWKGRGDQPQHF. This rearrangement joins TRBV30 to TRBJ1-5; D is perhaps TRBD1 (6 bases). Germline V gene data show CDR1 as GTSNPN and CDR2 as SVGIG (reference sequence). With 4 bases removed from V and 5 bases from J, the gap between germline ends came to 12 bases. The CDR3 length is 13 residues. The full variable domain, its missing parts supplied by reference TRBV30 and TRBJ1-5, is SQTIHQWPATLVQPVGSPLSLECTVEGTSNPNLYWYRQAAGRGLQLLFYSVGIGQISSEVPQNLSASRPQDRQFILSSKKLLLSDSGFYLCAWKGRGDQPQHFGDGTRLSIL.

This chain connects TRBV10-1 to TRBJ2-7; D is possibly TRBD1 (5 bases). From germline, CDR1 is WNHNN and CDR2 SYGVQD (reference sequence). The CDR3 covers 16 residues. Trimming cost V 0 bases and J 2 bases, with 14 bases left between them. This CDR3 reads CASSESWQGGTYEQYF. The CDR3 nucleotides read TGCGCCAGCAGTGAGTCGTGGCAGGGCGGCACCTACGAGCAGTACTTC.

The rearrangement links TRBV19 to TRBJ2-7; the D is unclear. V lost 1 base, J lost 2 bases, and 9 bases lay in between. The CDR3 loop spans 14 amino acids. The germline CDR1 and CDR2 sequences are LNHDA and SQIVND (reference sequence). Written as DNA, the CDR3 is TGTGCCAGTAGTATAGTGGGCAAGGCCTACGAGCAGTACTTC. Protein sequence: CASSIVGKAYEQYF. Supplemented by reference TRBV19 and TRBJ2-7, the full variable domain reads DGGITQSPKYLFRKEGQNVTLSCEQNLNHDAMYWYRQDPGQGLRLIYYSQIVNDFQKGDIAEGYSVSREKKESFPLTVTSAQKNPTAFYLCASSIVGKAYEQYFGPGTRLTVT.

The V gene is TRBV6-5, the J gene TRBJ1-3, with D unresolved. Trimming stripped 7 bases from V and 5 bases from J, with 6 bases between. The CDR3 is 11 residues long. The germline V gene encodes CDR1 MNHEY and CDR2 SVGAGI. This CDR3 reads CASMRRNTIYF. CDR3 in DNA: TGTGCCAGCATGCGGAGAAACACCATATATTTT.

The chain uses TRBV4-1 and TRBJ1-3, with D unresolved. This CDR3 is 11 amino acids long. Germline V gene lookup returns CDR1 MGHRA and CDR2 YSYEKL. Trimming took off 4 bases at V and 4 bases at J, with 2 bases between the two ends. CDR3 amino acids: CASSRGNTIYF. CDR3 coding DNA: TGCGCCAGCAGCCGAGGAAACACCATATATTTT.

This chain uses TRBV2 with TRBJ2-1, with 12 bases identical to TRBD2. Trimming removed 2 bases from V and 9 bases from J; junction bases left unmatched: 2. The CDR3 is made up of 14 amino acids. CDR1 and CDR2 (germline): SNHLY, FYNNEI. The CDR3 bases are TGTGCCAGCAGTGAACTAGCGGGAGGGGCTGAGCAGTTCTTC. Translated: CASSELAGGAEQFF.

V and J are TRBV28 and TRBJ2-7; 12 bases map to TRBD2. This CDR3 is 18 amino acids long. V dropped 7 bases and J dropped 4; count of bases not matched to a gene: 17. Germline CDR1 is MDHEN and CDR2 is SYDVKM. For the CDR3, the DNA is TGTGCCAGCACTCGAATGCGTCCTAGCGGGAGGGAAAGGTACGAGCAGTACTTC. Its translation is CASTRMRPSGRERYEQYF.